The 10 T cell receptor beta chains reported below all come from one sample, sequenced in a study of patients and donors after allogeneic stem cell transplantation (dated by TCRdb to the early 2020s). Library creation used RT-PCR. Sequencing used a NextSeq 550. TCRdb reprocessing: public reads trimmed at Q25 with fastp, clones called with MiXCR, in-frame beta chains kept. Under each unique CDR3 protein, matching rows form one entry showing the most common genes and DNA. The sample table lists 900,000 to 1,000,000 distinct CDR3 sequences, roughly 18% of them with a count of one. Jointly, the top ten make up 6% of the sample. Sequencing input: blood, either unsorted or a sorted T cell fraction (not recorded which). The receptors were gathered from a human donor who was either an allogeneic HSCT recipient or a stem cell or donor lymphocyte infusion donor (not recorded which). It is not recorded whose cells these are; they may come from a transplant donor.

V usage is TRBV18 and J usage is TRBJ1-2, with D uncertain. The length of the CDR3 is 12 residues. V lost 3 bases, J lost 7 bases, and 9 bases lay in between. Germline CDR1 reads KGHSH; CDR2 reads LQKENI. Written as DNA, the CDR3 is TGTGCCAGCTCACCGTATTCTGGTGGCTACACCTTC. Translating it yields CASSPYSGGYTF.

This clonotype was seen ten or more times. The chain carries TRBV10-3 and TRBJ1-3, with D maybe TRBD1 (6 bases). This CDR3 has 14 residues. The V gene's germline CDR1 is ENHRY and CDR2 SYGVKD. V was clipped by 3 bases and J by 1 base, with 7 bases between them. The CDR3: CAISDQGSGNTIYF. The CDR3 coding sequence is TGTGCCATCAGTGATCAGGGGTCTGGAAACACCATATATTTT.

The J gene is TRBJ2-7, the V gene TRBV30; D is unclear. The CDR3 extends over 14 amino acids. The germline CDR1 and CDR2 sequences are GTSNPN and SVGIG (reference sequence). V gave up 2 bases and J gave up 2 bases, with 13 bases separating them. The CDR3 sequence: CAWSFSDGAYEQYF. The CDR3 DNA follows: TGTGCCTGGAGTTTCTCGGACGGAGCCTACGAGCAGTACTTC.

This clonotype was found a few times. The genes are TRBV7-9 and TRBJ2-3; D not resolved. Germline loops: CDR1 SEHNR, CDR2 FQNEAQ (reference sequence). Trimming shortened V by 7 bases and J by 5 bases, and 10 bases separated the two germline ends. This CDR3 has 12 amino acids. For the CDR3, the DNA is TGTGCCAGCACCCCTAAGGGAGATACGCAGTATTTT. Translation gives CASTPKGDTQYF.

This clonotype occurred a few times. The chain uses TRBV4-1 and TRBJ2-1; D call uncertain. V was shortened by 0 bases and J by 6 bases, with 6 bases between the two germline ends. CDR1 and CDR2 from the germline V gene are MGHRA and YSYEKL. The CDR3 runs 13 residues. CDR3 protein: CASSQDSSNEQFF. CDR3 nucleotide sequence: TGCGCCAGCAGCCAAGACTCATCCAATGAGCAGTTCTTC.

In its sample, this clonotype was seen a few times. This chain links TRBV20-1 with TRBJ2-4; 8 bases align to TRBD2. The CDR3 runs 13 residues. The germline CDR1 and CDR2 sequences are DFQATT and SNEGSKA (reference sequence). J gave up 6 bases and V 1 base, and 2 bases lay outside the gene matches. CDR3 protein: CSARAGTRNIQYF. The CDR3 DNA follows: TGCAGTGCTAGAGCCGGGACTAGAAACATTCAGTACTTC.

The sample holds a few counts of this clonotype. The chain carries TRBV7-2 and TRBJ2-7; TRBD1 matches 8 bases. V trimming: 4 bases; J trimming: 6 bases; junction bases outside the gene matches: 5. CDR3 length: 13 amino acids. The germline gives CDR1 SGHTA, CDR2 FQGNSA. CDR3 sequence reads: CASSWTGYSEQYF. CDR3 bases: TGTGCCAGCAGCTGGACAGGGTACAGCGAGCAGTACTTC.

The rearrangement uses TRBV7-9 and TRBJ2-3; D ambiguous. Germline CDR1 reads SEHNR; CDR2 reads FQNEAQ (reference sequence). V lost 5 bases to trimming and J lost 6 bases, with 12 bases between them. The CDR3 covers 13 residues. CDR3 residues: CASSQVVLDTQYF. DNA of the CDR3: TGTGCCAGCAGCCAGGTGGTTCTGGATACGCAGTATTTT.

This clonotype was counted many times. The rearrangement joins TRBV6-1 to TRBJ2-3; perhaps D is TRBD1 or TRBD2 (5 bases each). Germline assignment: CDR1 MNHNS and CDR2 SASEGT. The CDR3 is 14 amino acids. Trimming removed 6 bases at V and 4 bases at J, with 14 bases between. The CDR3 coding sequence is TGTGCCAGCAGGAGGGGAAGGTTTGCAGATACGCAGTATTTT. It encodes CASRRGRFADTQYF.

The chain is built from TRBV20-1 and TRBJ1-2; TRBD1 matches at 10 bases. Losses at the gene ends were 8 bases for V and 4 bases for J; bases not matched to a gene: 7. The CDR3 contains 13 residues. CDR1 and CDR2 (germline): DFQATT, SNEGSKA (reference sequence). CDR3 amino acids: CSLTRDRGYGYTF. In DNA form, the CDR3 reads TGCAGTCTCACCCGGGACAGGGGCTATGGCTACACCTTC.